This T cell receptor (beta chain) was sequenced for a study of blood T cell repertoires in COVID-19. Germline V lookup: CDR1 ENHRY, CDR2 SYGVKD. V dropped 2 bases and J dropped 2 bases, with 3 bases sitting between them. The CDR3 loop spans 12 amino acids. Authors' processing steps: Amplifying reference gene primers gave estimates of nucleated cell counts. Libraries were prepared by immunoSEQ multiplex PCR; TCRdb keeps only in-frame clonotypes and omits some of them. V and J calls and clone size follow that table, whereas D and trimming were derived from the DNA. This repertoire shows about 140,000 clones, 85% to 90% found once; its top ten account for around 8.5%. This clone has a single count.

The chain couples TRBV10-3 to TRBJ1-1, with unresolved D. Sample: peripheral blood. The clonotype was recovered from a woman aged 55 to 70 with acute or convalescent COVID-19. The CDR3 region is CAISEPNTEAFF. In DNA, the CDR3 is TGTGCCATCAGTGAGCCTAACACTGAAGCTTTCTTT.